This TCR beta chain was documented in a study of early T cells in non-severe SARS-CoV-2 infection. Overall study context: Sequencing was performed on bulk RNA from unsorted whole blood, leaving chains unpaired.

In the library, individual cDNA molecules carried attached unique molecular identifiers. One entry per CDR3 protein results from TCRdb running MiXCR on the 5' RACE reads. The data hold about 45,000 distinct CDR3 sequences, with roughly an eighth observed a single time. V trimming: 0 bases; J trimming: 4 bases; junction bases outside the gene matches: 0. Germline V gene sequence: CDR1 MRHNA, CDR2 SNTAGT. The CDR3 loop spans 15 amino acids. This clonotype was counted a few times. This TCR was recovered from an adult who was a healthcare worker with PCR-confirmed SARS-CoV-2 infection or an uninfected control (not recorded which). Sequenced: whole blood. The chain employs TRBV6-4 and TRBJ2-3, with 11 bases fitting TRBD2. This chain's CDR3 is CASSDSSGGADTQYF. Written as DNA, the CDR3 is TGTGCCAGCAGTGACTCTAGCGGGGGGGCAGATACGCAGTATTTT.